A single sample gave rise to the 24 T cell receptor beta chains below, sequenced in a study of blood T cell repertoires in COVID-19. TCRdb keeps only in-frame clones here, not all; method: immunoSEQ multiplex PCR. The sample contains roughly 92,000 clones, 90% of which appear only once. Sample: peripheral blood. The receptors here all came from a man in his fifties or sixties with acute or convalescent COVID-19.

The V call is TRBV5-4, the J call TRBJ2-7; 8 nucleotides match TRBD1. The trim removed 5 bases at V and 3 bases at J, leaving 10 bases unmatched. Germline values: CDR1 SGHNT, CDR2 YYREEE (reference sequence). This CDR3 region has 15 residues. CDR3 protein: CASSWKGQEDYEQYF. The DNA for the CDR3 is TGTGCCAGCAGTTGGAAGGGACAGGAGGACTACGAGCAGTACTTC.

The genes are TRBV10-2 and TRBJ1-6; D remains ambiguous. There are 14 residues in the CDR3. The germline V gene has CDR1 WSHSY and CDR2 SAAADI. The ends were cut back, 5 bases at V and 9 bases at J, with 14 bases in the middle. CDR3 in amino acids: CASSWEGSPSPLHF. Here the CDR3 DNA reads TGCGCCAGCAGTTGGGAGGGCTCGCCTTCACCCCTCCACTTT.

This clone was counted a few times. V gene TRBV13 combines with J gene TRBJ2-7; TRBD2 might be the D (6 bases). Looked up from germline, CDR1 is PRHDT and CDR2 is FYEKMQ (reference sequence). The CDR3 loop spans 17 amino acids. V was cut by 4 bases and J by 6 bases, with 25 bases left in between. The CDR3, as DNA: TGTGCCAGCAGCTCCTACCGGGAGAAGGCACAGTTCCCCGAGCAGTACTTC. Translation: CASSSYREKAQFPEQYF.

CDR3 sequence (DNA): TGTGCCAGCAGCTTATATTCTGCGGGCTACGAGCAGTACTTC. This gives the protein CASSLYSAGYEQYF. The chain uses TRBV11-1 and TRBJ2-7, with D possibly TRBD2 on 5 matching bases. Germline V gene lookup returns CDR1 SGHAT and CDR2 FQDESV (reference sequence). Deletions cut 2 bases from V and 3 bases from J, with 11 bases between. The CDR3 has 14 residues.

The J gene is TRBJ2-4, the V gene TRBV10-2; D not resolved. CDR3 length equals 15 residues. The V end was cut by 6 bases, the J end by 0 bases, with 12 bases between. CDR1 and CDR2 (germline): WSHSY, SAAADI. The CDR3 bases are TGCGCCAGCAGGCCCGACTTCATAGCCAAAAACATTCAGTACTTC. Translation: CASRPDFIAKNIQYF.

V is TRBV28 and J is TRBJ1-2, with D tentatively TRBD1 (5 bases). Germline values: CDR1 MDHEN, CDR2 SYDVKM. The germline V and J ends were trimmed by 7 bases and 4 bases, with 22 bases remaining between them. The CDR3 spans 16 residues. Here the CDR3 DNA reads TGTGCCAGCACCATCGGCGGGGCAGGGTTGATCTATGGCTACACCTTC. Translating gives CASTIGGAGLIYGYTF.

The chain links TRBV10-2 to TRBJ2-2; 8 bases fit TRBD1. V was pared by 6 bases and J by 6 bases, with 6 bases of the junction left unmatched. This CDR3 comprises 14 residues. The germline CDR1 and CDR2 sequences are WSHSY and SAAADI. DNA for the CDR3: TGCGCCAGCAGCGGAGGACAGGGCCCCGGGGAGCTGTTTTTT. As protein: CASSGGQGPGELFF.

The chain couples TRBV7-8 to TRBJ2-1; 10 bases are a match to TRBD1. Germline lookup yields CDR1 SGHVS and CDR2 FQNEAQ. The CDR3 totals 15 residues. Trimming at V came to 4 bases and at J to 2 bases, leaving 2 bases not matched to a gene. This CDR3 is CASSWDRGPYNEQFF. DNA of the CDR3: TGTGCCAGCAGCTGGGACAGGGGCCCCTACAATGAGCAGTTCTTC. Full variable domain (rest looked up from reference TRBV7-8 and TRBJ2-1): GAGVSQSPRYKVAKRGQDVALRCDPISGHVSLFWYQQALGQGPEFLTYFQNEAQLDKSGLPSDRFFAERPEGSVSTLKIQRTQQEDSAVYLCASSWDRGPYNEQFFGPGTRLTVL.

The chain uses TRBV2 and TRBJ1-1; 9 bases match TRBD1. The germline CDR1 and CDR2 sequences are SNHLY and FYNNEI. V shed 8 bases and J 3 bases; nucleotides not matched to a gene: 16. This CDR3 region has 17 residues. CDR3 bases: TGTGCCAGCCGCCCCCCGGGACAGGGAGTTGCGGACACTGAAGCTTTCTTT. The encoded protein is CASRPPGQGVADTEAFF. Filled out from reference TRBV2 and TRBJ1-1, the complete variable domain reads EPEVTQTPSHQVTQMGQEVILRCVPISNHLYFYWYRQILGQKVEFLVSFYNNEISEKSEIFDDQFSVERPDGSNFTLKIRSTKLEDSAMYFCASRPPGQGVADTEAFFGQGTRLTVV.

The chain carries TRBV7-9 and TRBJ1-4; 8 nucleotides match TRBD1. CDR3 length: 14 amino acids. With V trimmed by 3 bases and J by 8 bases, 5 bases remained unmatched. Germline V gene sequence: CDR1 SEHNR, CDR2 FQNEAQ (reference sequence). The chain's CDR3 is CASSFGQGREKLFF. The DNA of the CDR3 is TGTGCCAGCAGCTTCGGACAGGGCCGGGAAAAACTGTTTTTT.

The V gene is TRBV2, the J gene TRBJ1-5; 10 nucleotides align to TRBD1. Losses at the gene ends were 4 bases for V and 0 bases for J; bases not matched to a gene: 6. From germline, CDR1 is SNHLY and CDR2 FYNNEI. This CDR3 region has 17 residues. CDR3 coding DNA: TGTGCCAGCAGTGTCGACAGGGGGCTTAATAGCAATCAGCCCCAGCATTTT. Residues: CASSVDRGLNSNQPQHF.

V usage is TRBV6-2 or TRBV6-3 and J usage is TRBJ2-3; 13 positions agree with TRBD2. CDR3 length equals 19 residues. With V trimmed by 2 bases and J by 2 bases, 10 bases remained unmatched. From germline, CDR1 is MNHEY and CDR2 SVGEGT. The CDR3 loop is CASSYPPSGTSGATDTQYF. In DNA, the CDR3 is TGTGCCAGCAGTTACCCCCCCTCTGGGACTAGCGGGGCCACAGATACGCAGTATTTT.

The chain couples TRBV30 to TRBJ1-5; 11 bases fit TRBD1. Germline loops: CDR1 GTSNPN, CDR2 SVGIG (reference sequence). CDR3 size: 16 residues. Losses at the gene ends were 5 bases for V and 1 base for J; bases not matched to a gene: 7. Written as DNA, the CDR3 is TGTGCCTGGGGGGACAGGGGGAGTTTAAGCAATCAGCCCCAGCATTTT. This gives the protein CAWGDRGSLSNQPQHF.

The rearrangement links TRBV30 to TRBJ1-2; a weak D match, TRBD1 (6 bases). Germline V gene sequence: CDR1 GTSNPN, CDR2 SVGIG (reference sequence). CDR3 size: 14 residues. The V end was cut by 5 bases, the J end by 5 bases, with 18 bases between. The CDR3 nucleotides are TGTGCCTGGGGTAGGGGGGGCGCGGGGTATGGCTACACCTTC. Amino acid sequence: CAWGRGGAGYGYTF.

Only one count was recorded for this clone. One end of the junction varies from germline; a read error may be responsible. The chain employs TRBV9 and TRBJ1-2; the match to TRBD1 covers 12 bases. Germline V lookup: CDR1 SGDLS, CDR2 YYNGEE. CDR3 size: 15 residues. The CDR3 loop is CASSPGTGGANGYTF. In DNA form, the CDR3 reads TGTGCCAGCAGCCCTGGGACAGGGGGCGCGAATGGCTACACTTTC.

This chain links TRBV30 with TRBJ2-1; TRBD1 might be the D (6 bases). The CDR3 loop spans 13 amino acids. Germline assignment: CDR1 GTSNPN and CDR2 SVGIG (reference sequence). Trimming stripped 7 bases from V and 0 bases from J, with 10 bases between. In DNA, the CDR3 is TGTGCCTCCGACAGGAGCTCCTACAATGAGCAGTTCTTC. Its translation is CASDRSSYNEQFF.

CDR3 DNA sequence: TGTGCCAGTACAATTAACAGGGGGTTTGGGAATGAGCAGTTCTTC. Its translation: CASTINRGFGNEQFF. This chain joins TRBV19 and TRBJ2-1, with 8 bases matching TRBD1. The germline gives CDR1 LNHDA, CDR2 SQIVND (reference sequence). This CDR3 has 15 amino acids. Germline trimming cut 7 bases from V and 7 bases from J; bases unmatched to any gene: 12.

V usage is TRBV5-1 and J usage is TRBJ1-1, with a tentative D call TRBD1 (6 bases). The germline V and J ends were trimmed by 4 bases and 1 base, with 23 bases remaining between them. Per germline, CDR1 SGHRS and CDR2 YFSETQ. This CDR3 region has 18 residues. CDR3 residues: CASSIHPGGQDRNTEAFF. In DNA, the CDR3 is TGCGCCAGCAGCATACATCCCGGGGGGCAAGATCGGAACACTGAAGCTTTCTTT.

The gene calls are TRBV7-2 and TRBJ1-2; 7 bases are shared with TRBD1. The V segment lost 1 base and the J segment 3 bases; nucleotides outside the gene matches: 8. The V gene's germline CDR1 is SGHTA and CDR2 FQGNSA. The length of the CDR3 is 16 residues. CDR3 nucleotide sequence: TGTGCCAGCAGCTTAGAGGGCGGCAGGGGGGACTATGGCTACACCTTC. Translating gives CASSLEGGRGDYGYTF. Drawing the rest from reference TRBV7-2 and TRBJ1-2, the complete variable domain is GAGVSQSPSNKVTEKGKDVELRCDPISGHTALYWYRQSLGQGLEFLIYFQGNSAPDKSGLPSDRFSAERTGGSVSTLTIQRTQQEDSAVYLCASSLEGGRGDYGYTFGSGTRLTVV.

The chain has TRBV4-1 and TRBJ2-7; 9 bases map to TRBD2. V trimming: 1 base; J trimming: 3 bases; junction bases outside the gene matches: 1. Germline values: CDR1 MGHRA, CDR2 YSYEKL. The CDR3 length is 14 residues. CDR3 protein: CASSQVAGDYEQYF. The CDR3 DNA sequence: TGCGCCAGCAGCCAAGTAGCGGGAGACTACGAGCAGTACTTC.

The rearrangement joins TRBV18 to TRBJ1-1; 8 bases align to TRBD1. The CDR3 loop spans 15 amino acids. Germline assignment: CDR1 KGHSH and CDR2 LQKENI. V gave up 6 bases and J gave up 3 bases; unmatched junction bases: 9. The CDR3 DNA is TGTGCCAGCTCCCCCAGACAGGGGTCAGACACTGAAGCTTTCTTT. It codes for CASSPRQGSDTEAFF.

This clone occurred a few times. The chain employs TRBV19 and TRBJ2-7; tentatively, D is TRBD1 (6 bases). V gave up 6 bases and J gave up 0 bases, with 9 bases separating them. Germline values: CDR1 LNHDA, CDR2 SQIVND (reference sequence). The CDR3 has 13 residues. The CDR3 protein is CASSRGSSYEQYF. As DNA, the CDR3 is TGTGCCAGTAGCAGGGGTAGCTCCTACGAGCAGTACTTC.

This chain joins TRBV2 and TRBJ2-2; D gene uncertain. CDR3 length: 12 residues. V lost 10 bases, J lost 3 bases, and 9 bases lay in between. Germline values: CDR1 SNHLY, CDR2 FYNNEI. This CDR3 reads CAINADTGELFF. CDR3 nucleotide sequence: TGTGCCATCAACGCGGACACCGGGGAGCTGTTTTTT. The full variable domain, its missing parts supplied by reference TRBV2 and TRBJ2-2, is EPEVTQTPSHQVTQMGQEVILRCVPISNHLYFYWYRQILGQKVEFLVSFYNNEISEKSEIFDDQFSVERPDGSNFTLKIRSTKLEDSAMYFCAINADTGELFFGEGSRLTVL.

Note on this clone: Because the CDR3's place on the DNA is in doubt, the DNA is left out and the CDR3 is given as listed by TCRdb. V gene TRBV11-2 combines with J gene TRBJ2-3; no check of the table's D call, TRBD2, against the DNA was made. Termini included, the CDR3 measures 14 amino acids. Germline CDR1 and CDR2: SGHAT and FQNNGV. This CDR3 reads CASSLVGEGTKEYF.